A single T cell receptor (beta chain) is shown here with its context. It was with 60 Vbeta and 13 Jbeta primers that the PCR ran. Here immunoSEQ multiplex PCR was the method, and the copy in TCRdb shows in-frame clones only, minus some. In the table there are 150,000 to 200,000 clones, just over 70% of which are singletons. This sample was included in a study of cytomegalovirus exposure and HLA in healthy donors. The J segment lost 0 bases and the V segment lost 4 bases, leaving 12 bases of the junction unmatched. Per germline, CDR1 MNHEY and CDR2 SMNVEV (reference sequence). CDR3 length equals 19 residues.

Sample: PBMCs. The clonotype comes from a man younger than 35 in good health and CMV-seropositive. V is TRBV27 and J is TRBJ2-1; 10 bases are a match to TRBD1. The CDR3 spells CASSSNDLRDRGSYNEQFF. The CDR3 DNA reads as TGTGCCAGCAGTTCCAACGACCTCCGGGACAGGGGCTCCTACAATGAGCAGTTCTTC.